This T cell receptor (beta chain) emerged from a study of T cells in localized non-small cell lung cancer. Broader study findings: There was higher T cell clonality in uninvolved adjacent lung than in tumor, and it was highest there. Owing to sequencing of a solitary tumor region, heterogeneity cannot be discounted. Longer overall survival was seen with higher T cell density measured in blood.

Regarding this clone: The antigen is unknown.

Produced via immunoSEQ multiplex PCR; TCRdb's table is partial and in-frame only. The repertoire holds around 41,000 clones, roughly 91% seen once, with about 10% in the top ten. From germline, CDR1 is ENHRY and CDR2 SYGVKD. The CDR3 spans 11 residues. Between the trimmed V and J ends, which lost 10 bases and 5 bases, there was a span of 11 bases. The rearrangement uses TRBV10-3 and TRBJ2-5; TRBD1 might be the D (5 bases). The specimen comprised PBMCs, sampled before any cancer treatment. This clonotype was obtained from a woman aged 40 to 75 with stage II lung adenocarcinoma. This chain's CDR3 is CATREMETQYF. CDR3 bases: TGTGCCACCAGGGAAATGGAGACCCAGTACTTC.